This T cell receptor beta chain was recorded in a study of PD-1 blockade in classical Hodgkin lymphoma. Every patient had relapsed following autologous stem cell transplantation, and cohorts differed in brentuximab vedotin exposure. The CDR3 sequence is 10 residues long. Germline V gene sequence: CDR1 SQVTM, CDR2 ANQGSEA. Trimming stripped 6 bases from V and 8 bases from J, with 10 bases between. Using immunoSEQ multiplex PCR, the repertoire was profiled, and TCRdb retains in-frame clones only, with some absent. The sample shows 50,000 to 85,000 clones, 70% to 75% of them seen only once. The V and J genes are TRBV29-1 and TRBJ1-2; D unresolved. The receptor was isolated from a human donor with classical Hodgkin lymphoma. The starting material was peripheral blood mononuclear cells (PBMCs), obtained before the second cycle of nivolumab. The DNA for the CDR3 is TGCAGCGTCGGGGAGAGAGGCTACACCTTC. It yields the protein CSVGERGYTF.